This T cell receptor beta chain derives from a study of blood T cells in healthy people across ages. The second PCR ran roughly 6 to 11 cycles with a sample-barcoded 5' primer and J-beta primers. TCRdb re-analysed the 5' RACE reads in MiXCR, keeping a single row per CDR3 protein. The sample has about 840,000 distinct CDR3 sequences, roughly 28% seen once. The CDR3 spans 15 residues. J was trimmed by 2 bases and V by 5 bases; bases with no gene match: 5. The germline gives CDR1 SGHAT, CDR2 FQNNGV. These data also formed part of another study, on T cells of mothers and their children.

This TCR came from a woman aged 40 to 55 in good health. Material for sequencing was blood. The chain has TRBV11-2 and TRBJ2-1; 8 nucleotides match TRBD1. CDR3 bases: TGTGCCAGCAGCCAAGGGGGACAGGCCTACAATGAGCAGTTCTTC. Protein sequence: CASSQGGQAYNEQFF. Full variable domain (missing parts from reference TRBV11-2 and TRBJ2-1): EAGVAQSPRYKIIEKRQSVAFWCNPISGHATLYWYQQILGQGPKLLIQFQNNGVVDDSQLPKDRFSAERLKGVDSTLKIQPAKLEDSAVYLCASSQGGQAYNEQFFGPGTRLTVL.